A single sample is the source of the 10 T cell receptor beta chains below, sequenced in a study of blood T cell repertoires in COVID-19. Sequenced by immunoSEQ multiplex PCR; TCRdb stores in-frame clones only, minus some. This sample yields 150,000 to 190,000 clones, of which over 75% are seen a single time; approximately 15% belongs to the top ten. The material sequenced was peripheral blood. The receptors were sampled from a woman aged 40-49 years with acute or convalescent COVID-19.

This rearrangement joins TRBV4-1 to TRBJ2-7; 7 bases match TRBD2. CDR3 length: 15 amino acids. V shed 4 bases and J 3 bases; nucleotides not matched to a gene: 9. CDR1 MGHRA and CDR2 YSYEKL come from the germline V gene. The CDR3 sequence: CASSLGGEGHYEQYF. The CDR3 region has the DNA TGCGCCAGCAGCCTAGGAGGGGAGGGCCACTACGAGCAGTACTTC.

The rearrangement uses TRBV19 and TRBJ1-4, with no clear D. The ends were cut back, 5 bases at V and 3 bases at J, with 10 bases in the middle. There are 14 residues in the CDR3. Germline loops: CDR1 LNHDA, CDR2 SQIVND (reference sequence). CDR3: CASSGPPANEKLFF. For the CDR3, the DNA is TGTGCCAGTAGTGGTCCGCCGGCTAATGAAAAACTGTTTTTT.

V usage is TRBV5-1 and J usage is TRBJ1-5; the D gene is possibly TRBD1 (5 bases). Trimming pared 0 bases from V and 0 bases from J, leaving 7 bases between. Germline V gene lookup returns CDR1 SGHRS and CDR2 YFSETQ. CDR3 length: 15 amino acids. In DNA, the CDR3 is TGCGCCAGCAGCTTGGGGGGCTATAGCAATCAGCCCCAGCATTTT. It codes for CASSLGGYSNQPQHF.

The chain carries TRBV5-1 and TRBJ2-2; D gene ambiguous. The CDR3 is 14 residues long. Trimming pared 4 bases from V and 1 base from J, leaving 8 bases between. CDR1 SGHRS and CDR2 YFSETQ come from the germline V gene. As DNA, the CDR3 is TGCGCCAGCAGCCCACCGGGGAACACCGGGGAGCTGTTTTTT. This translates into CASSPPGNTGELFF.

V and J are TRBV2 and TRBJ2-1; 10 nucleotides align to TRBD2. Trimming removed 6 bases from V and 5 bases from J; junction bases left unmatched: 7. Germline V gene data show CDR1 as SNHLY and CDR2 as FYNNEI. The CDR3 is 15 amino acids. The CDR3 protein is CASRNLAGANNEQFF. DNA of the CDR3: TGTGCCAGCAGAAATCTAGCGGGGGCCAACAATGAGCAGTTCTTC.

This chain uses TRBV21-1 with TRBJ2-7; TRBD1, the D gene given by the table, was not confirmed from the DNA. TRBV21-1 represents a pseudogene. The CDR3 covers 15 residues. The CDR3 DNA sequence: TGTGCCAGCAGCTTACGAGTGACACCTTCCTACGAGCAGTACTTC. Its protein product is CASSLRVTPSYEQYF.

CDR3 nucleotides: TGTGCCAGTAGTATAGGGGACAGCAATAATGAAAAACTGTTTTTT. Its protein product is CASSIGDSNNEKLFF. The chain links TRBV19 to TRBJ1-4, with 7 nucleotides matching TRBD1. The trim removed 1 base at V and 4 bases at J, leaving 3 bases unmatched. The CDR3 runs to 15 residues. Per germline, CDR1 LNHDA and CDR2 SQIVND (reference sequence).

The rearrangement uses TRBV11-1 and TRBJ2-7; 7 nucleotides agree with TRBD1. The junction had 4 bases not matched to a gene; V was cut back by 2 bases and J by 3 bases. The CDR3 totals 14 residues. From germline, CDR1 is SGHAT and CDR2 FQDESV (reference sequence). In DNA form, the CDR3 reads TGTGCCAGCAGCTTAATCGACAGGGTCTACGAGCAGTACTTC. It is translated as CASSLIDRVYEQYF. The entire variable domain, with the rest obtained from reference TRBV11-1 and TRBJ2-7, is as follows: EAEVAQSPRYKITEKSQAVAFWCDPISGHATLYWYRQILGQGPELLVQFQDESVVDDSQLPKDRFSAERLKGVDSTLKIQPAELGDSAMYLCASSLIDRVYEQYFGPGTRLTVT.

This rearrangement joins TRBV28 to TRBJ2-4; 7 bases line up with TRBD1. The CDR3 runs 14 residues. Germline CDR1 and CDR2: MDHEN and SYDVKM. V gave up 6 bases and J gave up 6 bases; unmatched junction bases: 8. CDR3 sequence (DNA): TGTGCCAGCAGCCCACAGGGGATGGGAAACATTCAGTACTTC. This encodes CASSPQGMGNIQYF.

This clone has just one count. V is TRBV9 and J is TRBJ2-7; a possible D gene is TRBD2 (5 bases). Germline V gene sequence: CDR1 SGDLS, CDR2 YYNGEE. This CDR3 spans 14 amino acids. V was trimmed by 3 bases and J by 3 bases, leaving 13 bases between them. CDR3: CASSASMELYEQYF. The CDR3 nucleotides read TGTGCCAGCAGCGCTAGCATGGAGCTCTACGAGCAGTACTTC.